A single sample gave rise to the 27 T cell receptor beta chains below, sequenced in a study of regulatory T cells in long-lasting Graves disease. Arm-PCR of CDR3 regions and iRepertoire HTBI primers were used to build TCR beta libraries. TCRdb fed the multiplex PCR reads into MiXCR, producing one record per CDR3 protein. The sample lists a few hundred thousand distinct CDR3 sequences, around 23% occurring once. Time point given: persistent/refractory GD, antithyroid drugs over 5 years with positive TRAb. PBMC-extracted RNA yielded the TCR library. Sequenced material: peripheral blood mononuclear cells (PBMCs), taken when the disease was refractory, from a patient treated with antithyroid drugs. The source of these receptors is a female donor with Graves disease.

With regard to this clonotype: Given a far larger clone just one base away, this is likely a sequencing read error. The chain carries TRBV6-4 and TRBJ1-1; D might be TRBD1 (5 bases). There are 19 residues in the CDR3. CDR1 and CDR2 (germline): MRHNA, SNTAGT. CDR3 sequence (DNA): TGTGCCAACAGTGTATCCCCCTACGCCGGGACGGACCTGAACACTGAAGCTTTCTTT. This gives the protein CANSVSPYAGTDLNTEAFF.

This chain joins TRBV20-1 and TRBJ2-7; 8 nucleotides agree with TRBD2. With V trimmed by 6 bases and J by 2 bases, 9 bases remained unmatched. CDR3 size: 14 residues. Germline CDR1 is DFQATT and CDR2 is SNEGSKA (reference sequence). CDR3 region: CSATGLAVPYEQYF. In DNA form, the CDR3 reads TGCAGTGCGACCGGACTAGCAGTTCCCTACGAGCAGTACTTC.

The chain joins TRBV20-1 to TRBJ2-1, with 9 bases aligning to TRBD2. J lost 8 bases, V lost 0 bases, and 8 bases had no gene match. From germline, CDR1 is DFQATT and CDR2 SNEGSKA (reference sequence). The CDR3 runs 15 residues. CDR3 sequence: CSAREGTSIGDEQFF. CDR3 nucleotide sequence: TGCAGTGCTAGAGAAGGGACTAGCATTGGAGATGAGCAGTTCTTC.

This clonotype appeared many times. This chain joins TRBV2 and TRBJ2-7; no clear D. Trimming took 6 bases from V and 4 from J, leaving 13 bases between them. The CDR3 contains 13 residues. Germline CDR1 reads SNHLY; CDR2 reads FYNNEI. The CDR3 region is CASRVIQRYEQYF. In DNA, the CDR3 is TGTGCCAGCAGGGTTATACAGCGTTACGAGCAGTACTTC.

The chain couples TRBV28 to TRBJ2-2; 7 nucleotides align to TRBD1. The germline gives CDR1 MDHEN, CDR2 SYDVKM. The CDR3 has 15 residues. The J segment lost 7 bases and the V segment lost 8 bases, leaving 13 bases of the junction unmatched. CDR3 DNA: TGTGCCAGCGGTTCAGGGGGAGTATTCGGCGGGGAGCTGTTTTTT. This encodes CASGSGGVFGGELFF.

This clonotype came up many times. The V call is TRBV20-1, the J call TRBJ1-5; D remains ambiguous. Trimming removed 1 base at V and 7 bases at J, with 11 bases between. The CDR3 has 13 residues. Germline V gene sequence: CDR1 DFQATT, CDR2 SNEGSKA (reference sequence). CDR3 nucleotides: TGCAGTGCTAGAGCAGGAGGGTACCAGCCCCAGCATTTT. This codes for CSARAGGYQPQHF.

Many counts were recorded for this clonotype. This chain joins TRBV7-8 and TRBJ1-5, with a tentative D call TRBD1 (5 bases). Looked up from germline, CDR1 is SGHVS and CDR2 is FQNEAQ. V lost 3 bases to trimming and J lost 3 bases, with 12 bases between them. There are 15 residues in the CDR3. CDR3: CASSFRDADNQPQHF. The CDR3 DNA reads TGTGCCAGCAGCTTCCGGGACGCTGACAATCAGCCCCAGCATTTT. Full variable domain (rest looked up from reference TRBV7-8 and TRBJ1-5): GAGVSQSPRYKVAKRGQDVALRCDPISGHVSLFWYQQALGQGPEFLTYFQNEAQLDKSGLPSDRFFAERPEGSVSTLKIQRTQQEDSAVYLCASSFRDADNQPQHFGDGTRLSIL.

This chain links TRBV7-9 with TRBJ2-4; a weak D match, TRBD2 (5 bases). This CDR3 spans 16 amino acids. Per germline, CDR1 SEHNR and CDR2 FQNEAQ (reference sequence). V lost 2 bases and J 3 bases, leaving 14 bases between the germline ends. The DNA for the CDR3 is TGTGCCAGCAGCTTAACGGAAGCCGGGGACAAAAACATTCAGTACTTC. Protein sequence: CASSLTEAGDKNIQYF.

This sequence joins TRBV20-1 and TRBJ1-4, with 7 bases fitting TRBD1. Germline CDR1 is DFQATT and CDR2 is SNEGSKA (reference sequence). The V gene end was trimmed by 5 bases and the J gene end by 6 bases; junction bases not matched to a gene: 12. The CDR3 totals 15 residues. The CDR3 DNA is TGCAGTGCTGGACTACCAGGGGGGTGGGATGAAAAACTGTTTTTT. Amino acid sequence: CSAGLPGGWDEKLFF.

This clonotype was observed many times. J is TRBJ2-5 and V is TRBV7-2; TRBD2 agrees at 8 bases. The CDR3 is 15 amino acids. Germline V gene lookup returns CDR1 SGHTA and CDR2 FQGNSA. The J segment lost 5 bases and the V segment lost 4 bases, leaving 9 bases of the junction unmatched. CDR3 in DNA: TGTGCCAGCAGCTCCCCTCCGGGACTAGTCGAGACCCAGTACTTC. It is translated as CASSSPPGLVETQYF.

V is TRBV18 and J is TRBJ2-5; 8 positions agree with TRBD1. Trimming removed 2 bases from V and 2 bases from J; junction bases left unmatched: 4. CDR3 length equals 15 residues. CDR1 is KGHSH and CDR2 is LQKENI in the germline V gene. The CDR3 DNA reads TGTGCCAGCTCACCAAGCGACAGGGGTCAAGAGACCCAGTACTTC. Its protein product is CASSPSDRGQETQYF.

Details on this clonotype: A much larger clonotype is one base distant, so this may be a read error. The chain uses TRBV28 and TRBJ1-1; D ambiguous. The V gene's germline CDR1 is MDHEN and CDR2 SYDVKM. The CDR3 spans 14 residues. V was pared by 7 bases and J by 6 bases, with 18 bases between. CDR3 sequence: CASTSGGKGAEAFF. The DNA of the CDR3 is TGTGCCAGCACGTCGGGAGGGAAGGGCGCTGAAGCTTTCTTT. Variable domain in full (rest from reference TRBV28 and TRBJ1-1): DVKVTQSSRYLVKRTGEKVFLECVQDMDHENMFWYRQDPGLGLRLIYFSYDVKMKEKGDIPEGYSVSREKKERFSLILESASTNQTSMYLCASTSGGKGAEAFFGQGTRLTVV.

About this clonotype itself: Since a much larger clone is just one base distant, this may be a read error. The chain joins TRBV2 to TRBJ2-4, with 10 bases matching TRBD2. The ends lost 7 bases at V and 13 bases at J; junction bases unmatched: 16. Germline V CDR1 and CDR2: SNHLY, FYNNEI. The CDR3 is 15 amino acids. The CDR3 sequence is CASTPSLAGNNEQYF. CDR3 in DNA: TGTGCCAGCACCCCCTCACTAGCGGGAAACAATGAGCAGTACTTC.

Ten or more counts support this clonotype. V and J are TRBV29-1 and TRBJ2-2; D is unresolved. This CDR3 region has 13 residues. Germline assignment: CDR1 SQVTM and CDR2 ANQGSEA. Deletions cut 6 bases from V and 2 bases from J, with 10 bases between. Here the CDR3 DNA reads TGCAGCGTCAGCGAGCAAAACACCGGGGAGCTGTTTTTT. It codes for CSVSEQNTGELFF.

The chain is built from TRBV30 and TRBJ1-1; no definite D call. Per germline, CDR1 GTSNPN and CDR2 SVGIG (reference sequence). V was clipped by 3 bases and J by 4 bases, with 21 bases between them. There are 16 residues in the CDR3. CDR3 loop: CAWSPAGKLVSTEAFF. For the CDR3, the DNA is TGTGCCTGGAGCCCCGCCGGGAAGTTGGTAAGCACTGAAGCTTTCTTT.

The rearrangement links TRBV6-1 to TRBJ2-7; 7 nucleotides match TRBD2. This CDR3 has 16 residues. CDR1 and CDR2 from the germline V gene are MNHNS and SASEGT. V trimming: 6 bases; J trimming: 0 bases; junction bases outside the gene matches: 11. The CDR3 sequence is CASRLRWGGSSYEQYF. CDR3 coding DNA: TGTGCCAGCAGGTTACGATGGGGGGGGAGCTCCTACGAGCAGTACTTC.

The chain recombines TRBV7-8 with TRBJ2-2; 7 nucleotides line up with TRBD2. This CDR3 is 17 amino acids long. Trimming at V came to 1 base and at J to 4 bases, leaving 9 bases not matched to a gene. Looked up from germline, CDR1 is SGHVS and CDR2 is FQNEAQ. CDR3 nucleotide sequence: TGTGCCAGCAGCTTAGGTTTAGGGGAGGGCCCCACCGGGGAGCTGTTTTTT. As protein: CASSLGLGEGPTGELFF.

This sequence joins TRBV12-3 or TRBV12-4 and TRBJ1-2, with D possibly being TRBD1 (6 bases). CDR3 size: 15 residues. V was trimmed by 6 bases and J by 5 bases, leaving 19 bases between them. CDR3 sequence reads: CASSQEKGGPYGYTF. For the CDR3, the DNA is TGTGCCAGCAGCCAAGAAAAGGGGGGGCCGTATGGCTACACCTTC.

This clonotype has a count of ten or more. The rearrangement links TRBV6-1 to TRBJ2-7, with TRBD1 as a possible D gene (6 bases). Germline V gives CDR1 MNHNS, CDR2 SASEGT. Trimming took off 6 bases at V and 6 bases at J, with 24 bases between the two ends. The CDR3 sequence is 16 residues long. CDR3 sequence: CASRTQPRGSMGEQYF. DNA for the CDR3: TGTGCCAGCAGGACGCAACCCAGGGGATCAATGGGCGAGCAGTACTTC.

This clonotype has just a few counts. The chain uses TRBV5-4 and TRBJ2-6; D gene ambiguous. CDR1 and CDR2 from the germline V gene are SGHNT and YYREEE (reference sequence). The CDR3 runs to 16 residues. V lost 1 base and J lost 0, with 8 bases in between. The CDR3 region is CASSLTRDSGANVLTF. CDR3 DNA: TGTGCCAGCAGCTTGACACGCGACTCTGGGGCCAACGTCCTGACTTTC.

This clonotype occurred a few times. The V gene is TRBV27, the J gene TRBJ2-7; 9 bases map to TRBD2. V was pared by 4 bases and J by 3 bases, with 7 bases of the junction left unmatched. CDR1 MNHEY and CDR2 SMNVEV come from the germline V gene (reference sequence). CDR3 length equals 15 residues. CDR3 region: CASSYNGLASYEQYF. The CDR3 DNA is TGTGCCAGCAGTTATAATGGACTAGCGAGCTACGAGCAGTACTTC.

The V call is TRBV7-2, the J call TRBJ2-1; the D gene is possibly TRBD2 (6 bases). CDR1 SGHTA and CDR2 FQGNSA come from the germline V gene. Trimming shortened V by 2 bases and J by 9 bases, and 11 bases separated the two germline ends. The CDR3 is 13 amino acids. The chain's CDR3 is CASSLRELGEQFF. The CDR3 coding sequence is TGTGCCAGCAGCTTACGGGAGTTGGGTGAGCAGTTCTTC.

This clonotype was seen a handful of times. The rearrangement joins TRBV27 to TRBJ2-2; 9 positions match TRBD1. Germline V lookup: CDR1 MNHEY, CDR2 SMNVEV (reference sequence). The CDR3 has 16 amino acids. V was pared by 0 bases and J by 4 bases, with 3 bases of the junction left unmatched. The chain's CDR3 is CASSLSRTGATGELFF. CDR3 bases: TGTGCCAGCAGTTTATCGAGGACAGGGGCCACCGGGGAGCTGTTTTTT.

This clonotype was counted at least ten times. This chain joins TRBV10-3 and TRBJ2-7, with TRBD2 matching 7 bases. CDR1 and CDR2 from the germline V gene are ENHRY and SYGVKD. V was clipped by 3 bases and J by 12 bases; unmatched bases: 5. This CDR3 spans 11 amino acids. The CDR3 sequence is CAISDLGGRYF. CDR3 DNA: TGTGCCATCAGTGACCTGGGCGGGAGGTACTTC.

This clonotype was detected ten times or more. CDR3 sequence (DNA): TGTGCCAGCAGACCGGGACTAGCTACATACGAGCAGTACTTC. Translation: CASRPGLATYEQYF. The chain uses TRBV27 and TRBJ2-7, with 9 bases lining up with TRBD2. V shed 6 bases and J 4 bases; nucleotides not matched to a gene: 7. The V gene's germline CDR1 is MNHEY and CDR2 SMNVEV (reference sequence). The length of the CDR3 is 14 residues.

The V and J genes are TRBV20-1 and TRBJ2-5; D gene uncertain. Per the germline V gene, CDR1 is DFQATT and CDR2 is SNEGSKA (reference sequence). V lost 7 bases and J lost 2, with 17 bases in between. This CDR3 has 14 amino acids. The DNA of the CDR3 is TGCAGTGTTACGAAGGGAAGCAGACAAGAGACCCAGTACTTC. Protein sequence: CSVTKGSRQETQYF.

This clonotype was seen many times. The chain combines TRBV2 with TRBJ1-1, with a tentative D call TRBD1 (5 bases). The V gene's germline CDR1 is SNHLY and CDR2 FYNNEI. The germline V and J ends were trimmed by 7 bases and 2 bases, with 11 bases remaining between them. The CDR3 loop spans 13 amino acids. The chain's CDR3 is CASKRDHNTEAFF. CDR3 sequence (DNA): TGTGCCAGCAAAAGGGACCACAACACTGAAGCTTTCTTT.